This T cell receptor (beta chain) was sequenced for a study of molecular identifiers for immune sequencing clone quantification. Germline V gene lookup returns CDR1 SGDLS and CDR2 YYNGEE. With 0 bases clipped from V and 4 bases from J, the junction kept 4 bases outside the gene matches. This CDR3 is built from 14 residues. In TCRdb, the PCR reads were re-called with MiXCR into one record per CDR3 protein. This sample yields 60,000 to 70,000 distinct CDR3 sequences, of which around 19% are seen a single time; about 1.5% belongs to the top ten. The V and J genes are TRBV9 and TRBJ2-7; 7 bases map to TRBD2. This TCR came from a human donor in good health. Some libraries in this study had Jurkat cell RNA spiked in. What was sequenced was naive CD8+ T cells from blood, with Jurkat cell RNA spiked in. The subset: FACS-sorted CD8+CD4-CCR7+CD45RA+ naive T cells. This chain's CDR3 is CASSVGGSGYEQYF. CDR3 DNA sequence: TGTGCCAGCAGCGTAGGCGGGAGCGGGTACGAGCAGTACTTC.